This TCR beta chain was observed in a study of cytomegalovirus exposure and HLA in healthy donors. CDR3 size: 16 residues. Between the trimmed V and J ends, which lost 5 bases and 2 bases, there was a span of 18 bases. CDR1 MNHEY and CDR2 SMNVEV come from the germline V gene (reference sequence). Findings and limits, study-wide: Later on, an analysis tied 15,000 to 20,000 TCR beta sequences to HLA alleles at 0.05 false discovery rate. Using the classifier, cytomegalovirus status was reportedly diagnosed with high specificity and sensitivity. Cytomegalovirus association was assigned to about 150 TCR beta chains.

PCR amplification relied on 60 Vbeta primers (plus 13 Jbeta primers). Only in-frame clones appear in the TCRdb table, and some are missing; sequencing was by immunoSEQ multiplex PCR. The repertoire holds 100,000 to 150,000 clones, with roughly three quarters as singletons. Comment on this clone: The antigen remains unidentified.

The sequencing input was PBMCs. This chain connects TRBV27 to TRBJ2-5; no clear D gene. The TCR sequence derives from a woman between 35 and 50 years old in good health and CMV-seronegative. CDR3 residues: CASSPRLPQSQETQYF. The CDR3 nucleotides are TGTGCCAGCAGTCCACGACTCCCTCAGAGTCAAGAGACCCAGTACTTC.